Shown below are 19 T cell receptor beta chains from a single sample sequenced in a study of OX40 agonist ivuxolimab in advanced cancers. This table comes from immunoSEQ multiplex PCR, and its TCRdb copy is limited to in-frame clones, with some not included. The data contain 55,000 to 65,000 clones, 77% of them singletons. The sample was CD4+ or CD8+ T cells sorted from blood, taken in a trial of the OX40 agonist ivuxolimab. These receptors came from an adult with an advanced solid tumor such as melanoma, head and neck, liver or kidney cancer.

The chain couples TRBV6-5 to TRBJ1-1, with no clear D. The CDR3 covers 16 residues. V gave up 2 bases and J gave up 1 base, with 14 bases separating them. The germline V gene encodes CDR1 MNHEY and CDR2 SVGAGI. The CDR3 DNA reads as TGTGCCAGCAGTTACGCCCTAGGTGAGGAGAACACTGAAGCTTTCTTT. This gives the protein CASSYALGEENTEAFF.

V and J are TRBV5-4 and TRBJ1-1, with unresolved D. V was cut by 4 bases and J by 1 base, with 11 bases left in between. CDR1 and CDR2 from the germline V gene are SGHNT and YYREEE (reference sequence). The CDR3 contains 14 residues. CDR3 sequence (DNA): TGTGCCAGCAGCCGAACTCCAAGGAACACTGAAGCTTTCTTT. It encodes CASSRTPRNTEAFF.

The V and J genes are TRBV12-5 and TRBJ2-2, with no clear D. The CDR3 has 13 amino acids. CDR1 LGHNT and CDR2 FRNRAP come from the germline V gene. V shed 6 bases and J shed 6 bases, with 11 bases lying between them. This CDR3 reads CASGLPPAGELFF. Written as DNA, the CDR3 is TGTGCTAGTGGACTGCCGCCGGCCGGGGAGCTGTTTTTT.

This chain uses TRBV5-3 with TRBJ1-2; a possible D gene is TRBD1 (5 bases). TRBV5-3 falls under the ORF class, with uncertain function. V shed 5 bases and J shed 6 bases, with 20 bases lying between them. The CDR3 consists of 15 residues. The DNA for the CDR3 is TGTGCCAGAAGTAATGGGACTCCGCTTAGGGATGGCTACACCTTC. This translates into CARSNGTPLRDGYTF.

The chain is built from TRBV15 and TRBJ2-7; 9 nucleotides agree with TRBD1. The CDR3 loop spans 15 amino acids. Germline V gives CDR1 LNHNV, CDR2 YYDKDF (reference sequence). With V trimmed by 5 bases and J by 0 bases, 5 bases remained unmatched. In DNA form, the CDR3 reads TGTGCCACCAGCCTCCCGGACAGGGGCTCCTACGAGCAGTACTTC. This codes for CATSLPDRGSYEQYF. Full variable domain (rest looked up from reference TRBV15 and TRBJ2-7): DAMVIQNPRYQVTQFGKPVTLSCSQTLNHNVMYWYQQKSSQAPKLLFHYYDKDFNNEADTPDNFQSRRPNTSFCFLDIRSPGLGDTAMYLCATSLPDRGSYEQYFGPGTRLTVT.

This chain uses TRBV15 with TRBJ2-5; no clear D. CDR1 is LNHNV, CDR2 YYDKDF, per germline (reference sequence). This CDR3 is built from 13 residues. Trimming removed 1 base at V and 5 bases at J, with 8 bases between. The DNA of the CDR3 is TGTGCCACCAGCAGAGCTAGTAGGGAGACCCAGTACTTC. Translating gives CATSRASRETQYF.

The V and J genes are TRBV7-9 and TRBJ1-2; 10 bases fit TRBD1. The J segment lost 3 bases and the V segment lost 5 bases, leaving 3 bases of the junction unmatched. CDR3 length: 14 residues. Per the germline V gene, CDR1 is SEHNR and CDR2 is FQNEAQ (reference sequence). The CDR3 spells CASSRTGGYYGYTF. The CDR3 region has the DNA TGTGCCAGCAGCAGGACAGGGGGATACTATGGCTACACCTTC.

Comments on this clone: Within the sample, other DNA sequences also encode this same CDR3. The genes are TRBV2 and TRBJ2-7, with TRBD1 matching 10 bases. The CDR3 extends over 12 amino acids. Germline V gene lookup returns CDR1 SNHLY and CDR2 FYNNEI. The junction had 3 bases not matched to a gene; V was cut back by 9 bases and J by 4 bases. Written as DNA, the CDR3 is TGTGCCAGAGGGGGACAGGGGTACGAGCAGTACTTC. Protein sequence: CARGGQGYEQYF.

The chain is built from TRBV27 and TRBJ1-1, with 8 bases lining up with TRBD1. Trimming at V came to 6 bases and at J to 4 bases, leaving 4 bases not matched to a gene. This CDR3 contains 13 residues. The germline V gene has CDR1 MNHEY and CDR2 SMNVEV (reference sequence). CDR3 in amino acids: CASSTDRGTEAFF. The CDR3 DNA sequence: TGTGCCAGCAGCACCGACAGGGGCACTGAAGCTTTCTTT.

The V gene is TRBV27, the J gene TRBJ2-3; 7 bases are shared with TRBD1. V was pared by 0 bases and J by 5 bases, with 11 bases of the junction left unmatched. The CDR3 has 17 amino acids. CDR1 is MNHEY, CDR2 SMNVEV, per germline (reference sequence). The CDR3 spells CASSLSSGGRGRDTQYF. In DNA, the CDR3 is TGTGCCAGCAGTTTATCGTCAGGGGGTCGTGGTAGAGATACGCAGTATTTT.

This rearrangement joins TRBV15 to TRBJ1-3; 7 bases agree with TRBD1. The CDR3 sequence is 16 residues long. With V trimmed by 4 bases and J by 2 bases, 8 bases remained unmatched. Per germline, CDR1 LNHNV and CDR2 YYDKDF (reference sequence). The CDR3 loop is CATSKGTANPGNTIYF. The CDR3 DNA reads as TGTGCCACCAGCAAAGGGACAGCGAATCCTGGAAACACCATATATTTT.

This sequence joins TRBV19 and TRBJ2-5; D is possibly TRBD1 or TRBD2 (6 bases each). The CDR3 runs to 14 residues. The ends were cut back, 5 bases at V and 1 base at J, with 11 bases in the middle. CDR1 is LNHDA and CDR2 is SQIVND in the germline V gene (reference sequence). The CDR3 is CASSDGGSQETQYF. DNA for the CDR3: TGTGCCAGTAGTGACGGGGGCTCCCAAGAGACCCAGTACTTC.

This clone showed up just once. The chain joins TRBV6-1 to TRBJ2-3, with D perhaps TRBD2 (5 bases). CDR3 length equals 15 residues. Trimming removed 1 base from V and 11 bases from J, with 19 bases in between. The germline gives CDR1 MNHNS, CDR2 SASEGT. The CDR3 loop reads CASSEGTYRGIGQYF. In DNA, the CDR3 is TGTGCCAGCAGTGAAGGGACCTACCGGGGAATAGGGCAGTATTTT.

This chain links TRBV21-1 with TRBJ2-1; the table's TRBD2 call for D was not verified on the DNA. TRBV21-1 is a pseudogene locus. CDR3 length equals 16 residues. CDR3: CASSKGTSGSGNEQFF. CDR3 nucleotides: TGTGCCAGCAGCAAAGGGACTAGCGGGAGTGGCAATGAGCAGTTCTTC.

The chain carries TRBV12-5 and TRBJ2-7; D is possibly TRBD1 (5 bases). Trimming shortened V by 4 bases and J by 4 bases, and 20 bases separated the two germline ends. CDR3 length: 16 amino acids. The germline CDR1 and CDR2 sequences are LGHNT and FRNRAP. CDR3 in amino acids: CASGSLSLTETYEQYF. Here the CDR3 DNA reads TGTGCTAGTGGTTCCCTCTCATTGACAGAGACGTACGAGCAGTACTTC.

The chain recombines TRBV6-6 with TRBJ1-5; D might be TRBD1 (5 bases). Germline CDR1 and CDR2: MNHNY and SVGAGI (reference sequence). CDR3 length equals 15 residues. The V end was cut by 0 bases, the J end by 3 bases, with 9 bases between. The CDR3 here is CASSYSSGTNQPQHF. CDR3 nucleotide sequence: TGTGCCAGCAGTTACTCGTCAGGGACCAATCAGCCCCAGCATTTT.

The gene calls are TRBV6-6 and TRBJ1-1, with D maybe TRBD1 (5 bases). Trimming left V 5 bases short and J 1 base short, with 14 bases between. The germline V gene has CDR1 MNHNY and CDR2 SVGAGI (reference sequence). The CDR3 consists of 15 residues. The CDR3 is CASSAHQGRNTEAFF. DNA of the CDR3: TGTGCCAGCAGTGCCCACCAGGGAAGGAACACTGAAGCTTTCTTT.

This clone appeared once. The chain uses TRBV29-1 and TRBJ2-3, with D possibly being TRBD1 (5 bases). The CDR3 is 15 residues long. Per germline, CDR1 SQVTM and CDR2 ANQGSEA. V gave up 2 bases and J gave up 0 bases, with 12 bases separating them. The CDR3, as DNA: TGCAGCGTTGAACCCCAGGGCCTTAGCACAGATACGCAGTATTTT. This translates into CSVEPQGLSTDTQYF.

The V call is TRBV18, the J call TRBJ1-2, with TRBD1 matching 8 bases. The V and J ends lost 3 bases and 2 bases, in that order; junction bases with no gene match: 8. In germline, CDR1 is KGHSH, CDR2 LQKENI. CDR3 length: 16 residues. CDR3 DNA: TGTGCCAGCTCACCGATTGGACAGGGTTCCAACTATGGCTACACCTTC. This codes for CASSPIGQGSNYGYTF.